What follows are 20 T cell receptor beta chains derived from one specimen sequenced in a study of CD8 T cells in Susac syndrome. Random hexamers primed reverse transcription of about 0.45 to 1 ug RNA. A single record per CDR3 protein comes from TCRdb applying MiXCR to the immunoSEQ multiplex PCR reads. The sample contains 180,000 or so distinct CDR3 sequences, over 85% of which appear only once. The sequenced material came from CD4+ T cells from PBMCs. These receptors all come from a human donor in good health.

This chain connects TRBV15 to TRBJ1-5; TRBD1 might be the D (5 bases). Trimming stripped 3 bases from V and 10 bases from J, with 19 bases between. CDR3 length: 15 amino acids. Germline-derived CDR1 and CDR2 are LNHNV and YYDKDF (reference sequence). CDR3 region: CATSRKDRAREPQHF. CDR3 sequence (DNA): TGTGCCACCAGCAGGAAAGACAGAGCCCGGGAACCCCAGCATTTT. The variable domain in full, completed from reference TRBV15 and TRBJ1-5, reads DAMVIQNPRYQVTQFGKPVTLSCSQTLNHNVMYWYQQKSSQAPKLLFHYYDKDFNNEADTPDNFQSRRPNTSFCFLDIRSPGLGDTAMYLCATSRKDRAREPQHFGDGTRLSIL.

This chain uses TRBV7-9 with TRBJ1-1, with a possible D match to TRBD1 (6 bases). CDR1 is SEHNR and CDR2 is FQNEAQ in the germline V gene (reference sequence). V shed 3 bases and J shed 3 bases, with 14 bases lying between them. This CDR3 contains 15 residues. The CDR3 nucleotides are TGTGCCAGCAGCTTTCTATCGGGGGGCTACACTGAAGCTTTCTTT. The encoded protein is CASSFLSGGYTEAFF.

The chain carries TRBV7-2 and TRBJ2-7; TRBD1 aligns across 7 bases. This CDR3 is built from 15 residues. Trimming removed 5 bases from V and 3 bases from J; junction bases left unmatched: 10. Germline V gives CDR1 SGHTA, CDR2 FQGNSA. The CDR3 bases are TGTGCCAGCAGCGCAGCCGGGACAGTCGGCTACGAGCAGTACTTC. This gives the protein CASSAAGTVGYEQYF.

V usage is TRBV27 and J usage is TRBJ1-4; TRBD1 is a possible D gene (5 bases). The V gene's germline CDR1 is MNHEY and CDR2 SMNVEV (reference sequence). V dropped 5 bases and J dropped 11 bases, with 18 bases sitting between them. The CDR3 is made up of 14 amino acids. The CDR3 loop reads CASSPRQGVRKLFF. The CDR3 region has the DNA TGTGCCAGCAGTCCCCGGCAGGGTGTAAGGAAACTGTTTTTT.

This sequence joins TRBV29-1 and TRBJ1-1, with D unresolved. From germline, CDR1 is SQVTM and CDR2 ANQGSEA. V gave up 4 bases and J gave up 2 bases, with 8 bases separating them. This CDR3 region has 12 residues. This CDR3 is CSVADPNTEAFF. CDR3 bases: TGCAGCGTTGCAGACCCTAACACTGAAGCTTTCTTT.

This chain joins TRBV30 and TRBJ2-2; 7 bases match TRBD1. The V gene's germline CDR1 is GTSNPN and CDR2 SVGIG (reference sequence). The CDR3 sequence is 14 residues long. V lost 8 bases, J lost 3 bases, and 9 bases stayed unmatched. The CDR3 reads CAGLWTGHTGELFF. For the CDR3, the DNA is TGTGCCGGACTTTGGACAGGTCACACCGGGGAGCTGTTTTTT.

The chain joins TRBV15 to TRBJ2-1; the match to TRBD1 covers 7 bases. From germline, CDR1 is LNHNV and CDR2 YYDKDF (reference sequence). The CDR3 totals 17 residues. The V and J ends lost 3 bases and 2 bases, in that order; junction bases with no gene match: 10. Here the CDR3 reads CATSSGGTGDTYNEQFF. CDR3 DNA sequence: TGTGCCACCAGCAGTGGGGGTACAGGGGACACCTACAATGAGCAGTTCTTC. The full variable domain, with the rest looked up from reference TRBV15 and TRBJ2-1, is DAMVIQNPRYQVTQFGKPVTLSCSQTLNHNVMYWYQQKSSQAPKLLFHYYDKDFNNEADTPDNFQSRRPNTSFCFLDIRSPGLGDTAMYLCATSSGGTGDTYNEQFFGPGTRLTVL.

The chain uses TRBV30 and TRBJ2-7, with D perhaps matching TRBD1 (6 bases). The V end lost 2 bases, the J end lost 3 bases, and 11 bases lay between the germline ends. The CDR3 loop spans 13 amino acids. CDR1 and CDR2 from the germline V gene are GTSNPN and SVGIG (reference sequence). The CDR3, as DNA: TGTGCCTGGAGTCGGGACACCTACTACGAGCAGTACTTC. Residues: CAWSRDTYYEQYF.

The chain is built from TRBV3-1 and TRBJ2-7; maybe TRBD1 (5 bases). Germline V gives CDR1 LGHDT, CDR2 YNNKEL (reference sequence). The V end was cut by 4 bases, the J end by 3 bases, with 13 bases between. CDR3 size: 14 residues. The CDR3 region is CASSPYSGNYEQYF. CDR3 DNA: TGTGCCAGCAGCCCTTACTCAGGGAACTACGAGCAGTACTTC.

V usage is TRBV3-1 and J usage is TRBJ2-2, with D possibly matching TRBD1 (5 bases). V lost 6 bases, J lost 6 bases, and 11 bases lay in between. Germline values: CDR1 LGHDT, CDR2 YNNKEL (reference sequence). The length of the CDR3 is 13 residues. DNA of the CDR3: TGTGCCAGCAGAAGGGGTGACCCCGGGGAGCTGTTTTTT. The encoded protein is CASRRGDPGELFF.

The gene calls are TRBV20-1 and TRBJ1-4, with 11 positions matching TRBD1. Per the germline V gene, CDR1 is DFQATT and CDR2 is SNEGSKA (reference sequence). This CDR3 spans 14 amino acids. V lost 7 bases to trimming and J lost 8 bases; unmatched junction nucleotides: 9. The CDR3 is CSVSAGQGGEKLFF. CDR3 in DNA: TGCAGTGTCTCAGCGGGACAGGGGGGCGAAAAACTGTTTTTT.

The CDR3 loop is CSVAWTENSPLHF. In DNA, the CDR3 is TGCAGCGTTGCCTGGACAGAGAATTCACCCCTCCACTTT. The chain joins TRBV29-1 to TRBJ1-6, with D perhaps TRBD1 (6 bases). V was clipped by 4 bases and J by 7 bases, with 11 bases between them. There are 13 residues in the CDR3. Germline lookup yields CDR1 SQVTM and CDR2 ANQGSEA.

The J gene is TRBJ1-6, the V gene TRBV3-1; tentatively, D is TRBD1 (5 bases). The CDR3 covers 11 residues. V lost 2 bases and J 16 bases, leaving 9 bases between the germline ends. Looked up from germline, CDR1 is LGHDT and CDR2 is YNNKEL (reference sequence). The CDR3 loop reads CASSQTGGLHF. CDR3 coding DNA: TGTGCCAGCAGCCAAACAGGCGGACTCCACTTT. Full variable domain (outside the CDR3, taken from reference TRBV3-1 and TRBJ1-6): DTAVSQTPKYLVTQMGNDKSIKCEQNLGHDTMYWYKQDSKKFLKIMFSYNNKELIINETVPNRFSPKSPDKAHLNLHINSLELGDSAVYFCASSQTGGLHFGNGTRLTVT.

This clonotype is a singleton in its sample. The chain has TRBV2 and TRBJ2-5; 10 nucleotides agree with TRBD2. V shed 8 bases, J shed 5 bases, and the junction held 8 bases outside the gene matches. Germline V gives CDR1 SNHLY, CDR2 FYNNEI. The CDR3 length is 14 residues. CDR3 region: CASLGTSESETQYF. CDR3 coding DNA: TGTGCCAGCCTCGGGACTAGCGAGTCGGAGACCCAGTACTTC.

This clonotype was picked up one time. The chain combines TRBV4-3 with TRBJ1-2, with D hard to call. The CDR3 covers 15 residues. Germline CDR1 is LGHNA and CDR2 is YSLEER. V was pared by 5 bases and J by 3 bases, with 16 bases between. The CDR3 DNA sequence: TGCGCCAGCAGCGAAGGCTTCTCCATCCACTATGGCTACACCTTC. Amino acid sequence: CASSEGFSIHYGYTF.

This chain connects TRBV20-1 to TRBJ2-1; D might be TRBD2 (5 bases). CDR1 DFQATT and CDR2 SNEGSKA come from the germline V gene (reference sequence). V was shortened by 6 bases and J by 8 bases, with 11 bases between the two germline ends. This CDR3 has 11 amino acids. The CDR3 nucleotides are TGCAGTGCCCAGAGGGTCCATGAGCAGTTCTTC. Amino acid sequence: CSAQRVHEQFF.

The chain carries TRBV12-3 or TRBV12-4 and TRBJ2-1, with D unclear. The CDR3 has 14 amino acids. The germline V and J ends were trimmed by 5 bases and 6 bases, with 14 bases remaining between them. CDR3 in DNA: TGTGCCAGCAGTCCCTCCACCCCCTCCAATGAGCAGTTCTTC. Encoded protein: CASSPSTPSNEQFF.

As regards this clonotype: A junction boundary mismatches the germline segment, possibly from a read error. This sequence joins TRBV7-7 and TRBJ2-1; perhaps TRBD2 as D (5 bases). Germline-derived CDR1 and CDR2 are SSHAT and FNYEAQ (reference sequence). CDR3 length: 13 amino acids. The CDR3 loop is CASSLAQDGEQFF. CDR3 nucleotides: TGTGCTAGCAGCTTAGCGCAGGATGGTGAGCAGTTCTTC.

CDR3 DNA sequence: TGTGCCAGCAGTCGGGTGGGAGCCCAGCATTTT. Translated, it gives CASSRVGAQHF. The V gene is TRBV28, the J gene TRBJ1-5; no firm D call. The germline V gene has CDR1 MDHEN and CDR2 SYDVKM. The CDR3 covers 11 residues. V lost 5 bases to trimming and J lost 11 bases, with 10 bases between them.

The chain uses TRBV11-1 and TRBJ2-7; tentative D call: TRBD2 (5 bases). The CDR3 extends over 14 amino acids. CDR1 SGHAT and CDR2 FQDESV come from the germline V gene (reference sequence). Trimming stripped 5 bases from V and 3 bases from J, with 14 bases between. Here the CDR3 DNA reads TGTGCCAGCAGCCCACGGACGGGGAACTACGAGCAGTACTTC. It is translated as CASSPRTGNYEQYF.